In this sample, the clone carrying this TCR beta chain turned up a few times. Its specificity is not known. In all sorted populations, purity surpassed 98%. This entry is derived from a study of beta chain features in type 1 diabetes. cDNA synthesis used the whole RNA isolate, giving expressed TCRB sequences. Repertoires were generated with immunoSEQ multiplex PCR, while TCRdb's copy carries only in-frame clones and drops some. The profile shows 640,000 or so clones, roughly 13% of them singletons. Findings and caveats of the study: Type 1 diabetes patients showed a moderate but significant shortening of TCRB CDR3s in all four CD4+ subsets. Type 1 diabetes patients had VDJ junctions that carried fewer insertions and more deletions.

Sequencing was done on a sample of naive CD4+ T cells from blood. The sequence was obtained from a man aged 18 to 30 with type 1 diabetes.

In nucleotides, the CDR3 is TGTGCCAGTAGTATCCCCCAGGGGTTCGACTATGGCTACACCTTC. It translates to CASSIPQGFDYGYTF. The rearrangement links TRBV19 to TRBJ1-2; TRBD1 might be the D (6 bases). Germline V lookup: CDR1 LNHDA, CDR2 SQIVND (reference sequence). The V gene lost 3 bases and the J gene lost 3 bases, with 14 bases spanning the gap. The CDR3 totals 15 residues.